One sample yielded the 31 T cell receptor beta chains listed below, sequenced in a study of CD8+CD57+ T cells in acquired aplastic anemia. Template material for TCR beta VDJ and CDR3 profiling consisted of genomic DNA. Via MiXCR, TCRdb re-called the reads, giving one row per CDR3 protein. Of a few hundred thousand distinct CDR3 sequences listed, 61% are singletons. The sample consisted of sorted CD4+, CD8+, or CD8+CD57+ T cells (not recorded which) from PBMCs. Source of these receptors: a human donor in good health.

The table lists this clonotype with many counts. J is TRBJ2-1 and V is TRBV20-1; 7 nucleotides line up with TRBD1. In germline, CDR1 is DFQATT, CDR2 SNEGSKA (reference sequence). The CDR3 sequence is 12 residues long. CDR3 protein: CIDRALYNEQFF. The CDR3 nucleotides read TGCATCGACAGGGCTCTCTACAATGAGCAGTTCTTC.

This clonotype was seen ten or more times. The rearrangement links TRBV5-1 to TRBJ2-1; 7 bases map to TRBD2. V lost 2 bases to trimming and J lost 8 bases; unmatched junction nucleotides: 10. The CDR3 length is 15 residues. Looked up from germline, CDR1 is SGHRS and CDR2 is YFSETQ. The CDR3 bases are TGCGCCAGCAGCTTCCGGGACTATGGGTACGATGAGCAGTTCTTC. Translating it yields CASSFRDYGYDEQFF.

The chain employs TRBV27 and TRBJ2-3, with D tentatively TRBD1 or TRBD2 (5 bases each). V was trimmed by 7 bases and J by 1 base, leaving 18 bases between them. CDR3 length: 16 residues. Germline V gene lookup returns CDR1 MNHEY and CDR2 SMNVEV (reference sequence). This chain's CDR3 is CASTSARGVGTDTQYF. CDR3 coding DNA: TGTGCCAGCACCTCCGCGAGGGGAGTGGGCACAGATACGCAGTATTTT.

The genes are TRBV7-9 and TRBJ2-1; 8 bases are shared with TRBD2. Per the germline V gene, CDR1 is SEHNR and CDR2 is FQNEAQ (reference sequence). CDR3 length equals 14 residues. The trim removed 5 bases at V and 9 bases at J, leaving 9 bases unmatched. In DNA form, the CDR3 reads TGTGCCAGCAGCCCAGGCGGGGGGAGTTTTGAGCAGTTCTTC. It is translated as CASSPGGGSFEQFF.

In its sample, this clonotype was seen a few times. The CDR3 nucleotides read TGTGCCAGCAGCGCCTCCCGGGACACCAATGAGCAGTTCTTC. Its protein is CASSASRDTNEQFF. The chain is built from TRBV7-2 and TRBJ2-1, with D possibly TRBD1 on 6 matching bases. CDR1 SGHTA and CDR2 FQGNSA come from the germline V gene. The V end lost 5 bases, the J end lost 6 bases, and 14 bases lay between the germline ends. The CDR3 has 14 amino acids.

The chain's CDR3 is CSAKGQNEAFF. The CDR3 region has the DNA TGCAGTGCTAAGGGACAGAATGAAGCTTTCTTT. The V and J genes are TRBV20-1 and TRBJ1-1; 7 bases line up with TRBD1. After removal of 4 bases from V and 7 bases from J, the junction contained 3 bases not matched to a gene. The germline gives CDR1 DFQATT, CDR2 SNEGSKA (reference sequence). The CDR3 length is 11 residues.

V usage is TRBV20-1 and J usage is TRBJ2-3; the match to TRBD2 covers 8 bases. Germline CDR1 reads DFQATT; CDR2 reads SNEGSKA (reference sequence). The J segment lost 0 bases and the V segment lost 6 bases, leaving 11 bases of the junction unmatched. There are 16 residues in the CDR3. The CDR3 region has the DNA TGCAGTGCCATTAGCGGGATACCTCCTAGCACAGATACGCAGTATTTT. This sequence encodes CSAISGIPPSTDTQYF.

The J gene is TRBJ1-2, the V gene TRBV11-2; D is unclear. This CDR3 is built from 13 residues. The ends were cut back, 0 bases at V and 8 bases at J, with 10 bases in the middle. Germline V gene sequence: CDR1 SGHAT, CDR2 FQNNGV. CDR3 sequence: CASSLDGGRGYTF. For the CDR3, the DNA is TGTGCCAGCAGCTTAGATGGCGGGCGCGGCTACACCTTC.

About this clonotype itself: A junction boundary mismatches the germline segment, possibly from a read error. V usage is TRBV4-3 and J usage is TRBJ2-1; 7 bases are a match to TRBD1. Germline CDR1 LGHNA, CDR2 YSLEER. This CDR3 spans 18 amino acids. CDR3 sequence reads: CASSQQYTGVKGYNQQFF. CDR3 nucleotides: TGCGCCAGCAGCCAACAATACACAGGGGTTAAAGGGTACAATCAGCAGTTCTTC.

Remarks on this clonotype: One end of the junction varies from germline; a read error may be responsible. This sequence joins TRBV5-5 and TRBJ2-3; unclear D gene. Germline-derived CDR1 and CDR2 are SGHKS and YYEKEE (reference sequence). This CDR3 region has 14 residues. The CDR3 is CASSLGRSTNTQYF. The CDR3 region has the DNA TGTGCCAGCAGCTTGGGGCGTAGCACAAATACGCAGTATTTT.

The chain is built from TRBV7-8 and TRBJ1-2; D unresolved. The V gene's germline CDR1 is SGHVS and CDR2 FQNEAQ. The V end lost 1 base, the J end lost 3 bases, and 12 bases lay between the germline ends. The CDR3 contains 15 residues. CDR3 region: CASSLDRLGDYGYTF. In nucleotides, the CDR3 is TGTGCCAGCAGCTTAGACCGTTTAGGAGACTATGGCTACACCTTC. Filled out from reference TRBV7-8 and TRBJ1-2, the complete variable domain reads GAGVSQSPRYKVAKRGQDVALRCDPISGHVSLFWYQQALGQGPEFLTYFQNEAQLDKSGLPSDRFFAERPEGSVSTLKIQRTQQEDSAVYLCASSLDRLGDYGYTFGSGTRLTVV.

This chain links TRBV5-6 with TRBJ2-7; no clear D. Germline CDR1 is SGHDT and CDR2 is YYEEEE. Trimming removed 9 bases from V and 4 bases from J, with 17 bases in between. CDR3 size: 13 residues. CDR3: CATSDPPAYEQYF. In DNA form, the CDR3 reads TGTGCCACCAGTGATCCTCCAGCATACGAGCAGTACTTC.

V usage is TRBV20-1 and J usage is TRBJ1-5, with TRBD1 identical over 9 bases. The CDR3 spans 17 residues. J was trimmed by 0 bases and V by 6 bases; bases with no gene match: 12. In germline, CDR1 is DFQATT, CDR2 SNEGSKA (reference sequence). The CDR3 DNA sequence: TGCAGTGCCCTCATGACGGACAGGGGTTATAGCAATCAGCCCCAGCATTTT. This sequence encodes CSALMTDRGYSNQPQHF.

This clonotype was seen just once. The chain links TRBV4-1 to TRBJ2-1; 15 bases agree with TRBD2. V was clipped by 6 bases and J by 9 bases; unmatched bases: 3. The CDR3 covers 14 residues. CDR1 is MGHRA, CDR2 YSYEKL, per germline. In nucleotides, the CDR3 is TGCGCCAGCAGGGGGACTAGCGGGAGGAGTGAGCAGTTCTTC. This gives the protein CASRGTSGRSEQFF.

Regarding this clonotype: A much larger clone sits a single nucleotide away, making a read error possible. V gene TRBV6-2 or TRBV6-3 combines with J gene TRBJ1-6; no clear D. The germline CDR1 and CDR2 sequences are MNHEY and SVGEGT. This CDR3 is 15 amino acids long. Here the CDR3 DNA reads TGTGCCGGCAGTTCTTTCCGGGATAATAATTCACCCCTCCACTTT. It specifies CAGSSFRDNNSPLHF.

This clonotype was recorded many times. CDR3 sequence reads: CASSQDRGSSYEQYF. DNA for the CDR3: TGCGCCAGCAGCCAAGATCGCGGGAGCTCCTACGAGCAGTACTTC. The chain carries TRBV4-3 and TRBJ2-7; 7 nucleotides line up with TRBD2. Germline V lookup: CDR1 LGHNA, CDR2 YSLEER. This CDR3 is built from 15 residues. V was clipped by 0 bases and J by 0 bases; unmatched bases: 2.

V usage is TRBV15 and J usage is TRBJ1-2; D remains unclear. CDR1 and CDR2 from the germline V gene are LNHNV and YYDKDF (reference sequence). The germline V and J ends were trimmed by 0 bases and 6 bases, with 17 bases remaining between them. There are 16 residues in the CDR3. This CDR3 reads CATSRDLPRPEDGYTF. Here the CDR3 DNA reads TGTGCCACCAGCAGAGATTTACCGAGGCCGGAGGATGGCTACACCTTC.

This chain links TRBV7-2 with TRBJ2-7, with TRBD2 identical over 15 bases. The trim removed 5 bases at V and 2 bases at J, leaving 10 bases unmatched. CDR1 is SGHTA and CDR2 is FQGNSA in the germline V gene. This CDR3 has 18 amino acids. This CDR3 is CASSKSGLAGGGTYEQYF. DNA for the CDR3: TGTGCCAGCAGCAAATCGGGACTAGCGGGAGGCGGGACCTACGAGCAGTACTTC.

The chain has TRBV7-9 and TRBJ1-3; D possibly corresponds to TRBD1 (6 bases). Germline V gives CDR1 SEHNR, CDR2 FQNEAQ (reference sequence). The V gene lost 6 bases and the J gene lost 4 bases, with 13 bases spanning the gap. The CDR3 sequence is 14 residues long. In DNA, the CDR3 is TGTGCCAGCAGGCCCGGGGACATAGGAAACACCATATATTTT. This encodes CASRPGDIGNTIYF.

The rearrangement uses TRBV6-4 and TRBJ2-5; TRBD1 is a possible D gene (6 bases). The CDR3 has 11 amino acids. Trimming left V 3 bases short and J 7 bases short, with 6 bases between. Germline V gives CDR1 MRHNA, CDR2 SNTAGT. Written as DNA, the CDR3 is TGTGCCAGCAGTGAGACAGGGACCCAGTACTTC. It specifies CASSETGTQYF.

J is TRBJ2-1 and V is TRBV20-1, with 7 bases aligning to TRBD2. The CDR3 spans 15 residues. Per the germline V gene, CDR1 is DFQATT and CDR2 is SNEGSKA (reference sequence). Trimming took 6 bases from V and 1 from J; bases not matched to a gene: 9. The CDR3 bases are TGCAGTGCCGTCGGCGGGAGTACGTCCTACAATGAGCAGTTCTTC. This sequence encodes CSAVGGSTSYNEQFF.

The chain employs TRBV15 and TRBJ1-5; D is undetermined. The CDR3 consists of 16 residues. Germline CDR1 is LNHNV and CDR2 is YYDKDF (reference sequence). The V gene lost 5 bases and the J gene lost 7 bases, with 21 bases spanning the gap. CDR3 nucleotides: TGTGCCACCAGCGGAGCTCCGCACCACCAGCAACAGCCCCAGCATTTT. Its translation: CATSGAPHHQQQPQHF.

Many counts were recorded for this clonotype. DNA for the CDR3: TGTGCCAGCAGCTTAGTTGTTAGCTACGAGCAGTACTTC. Residues: CASSLVVSYEQYF. This chain joins TRBV11-1 and TRBJ2-7, with no clear D. This CDR3 contains 13 residues. V was pared by 1 base and J by 3 bases, with 7 bases between. Germline V gene lookup returns CDR1 SGHAT and CDR2 FQDESV (reference sequence).

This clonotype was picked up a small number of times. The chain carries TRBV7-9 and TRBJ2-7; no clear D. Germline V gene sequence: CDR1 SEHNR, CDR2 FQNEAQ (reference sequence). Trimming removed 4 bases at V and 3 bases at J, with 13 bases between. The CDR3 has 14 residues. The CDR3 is CASSSTDGNYEQYF. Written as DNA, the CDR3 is TGTGCCAGCAGCTCGACGGACGGAAACTACGAGCAGTACTTC.

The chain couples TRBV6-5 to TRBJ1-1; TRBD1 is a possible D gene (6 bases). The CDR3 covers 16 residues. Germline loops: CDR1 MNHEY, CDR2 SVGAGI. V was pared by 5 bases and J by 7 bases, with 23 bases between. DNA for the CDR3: TGTGCCAGCAGTGAAGTGGGAGGGGGGGACTACAATGAAGCTTTCTTT. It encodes CASSEVGGGDYNEAFF.

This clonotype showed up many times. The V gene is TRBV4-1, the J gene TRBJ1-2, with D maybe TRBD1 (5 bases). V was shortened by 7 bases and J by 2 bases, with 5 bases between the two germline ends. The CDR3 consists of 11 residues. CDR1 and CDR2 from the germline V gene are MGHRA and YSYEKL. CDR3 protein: CASTGNYGYTF. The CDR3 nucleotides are TGCGCCAGCACAGGGAACTATGGCTACACCTTC.

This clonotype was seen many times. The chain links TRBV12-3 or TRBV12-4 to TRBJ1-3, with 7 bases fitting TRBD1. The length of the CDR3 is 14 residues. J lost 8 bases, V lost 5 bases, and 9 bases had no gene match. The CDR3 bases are TGTGCCAGCAGTCAGACAGGGATATTGGACACCATATATTTT. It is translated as CASSQTGILDTIYF.

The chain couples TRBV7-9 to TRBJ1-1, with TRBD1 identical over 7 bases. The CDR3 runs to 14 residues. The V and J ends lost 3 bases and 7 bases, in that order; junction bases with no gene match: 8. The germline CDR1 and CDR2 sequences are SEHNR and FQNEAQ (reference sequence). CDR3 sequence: CASSLRQGHSEAFF. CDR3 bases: TGTGCCAGCAGCTTGAGACAGGGTCATAGTGAAGCTTTCTTT. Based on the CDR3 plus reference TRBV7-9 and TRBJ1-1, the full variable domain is DTGVSQNPRHKITKRGQNVTFRCDPISEHNRLYWYRQTLGQGPEFLTYFQNEAQLEKSRLLSDRFSAERPKGSFSTLEIQRTEQGDSAMYLCASSLRQGHSEAFFGQGTRLTVV.

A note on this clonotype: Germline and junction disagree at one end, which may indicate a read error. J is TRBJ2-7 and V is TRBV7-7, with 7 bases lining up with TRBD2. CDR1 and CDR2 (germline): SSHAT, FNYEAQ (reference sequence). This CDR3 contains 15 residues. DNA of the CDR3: TGTGCTAGCAGCCCAGGACGGGGAGGGCCTTACGAGCAGTGCTTC. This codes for CASSPGRGGPYEQCF.

CDR3 sequence (DNA): TGTGCCAGCAGCTTAGTCCCAGGGACTAGCCAAGAGACCCAGTACTTC. Translating gives CASSLVPGTSQETQYF. J is TRBJ2-5 and V is TRBV7-3; 8 positions agree with TRBD2. J gave up 1 base and V 2 bases, and 6 bases lay outside the gene matches. Germline values: CDR1 SGHTA, CDR2 FQGTGA. This CDR3 has 16 residues. Full variable domain (outside the CDR3, taken from reference TRBV7-3 and TRBJ2-5): GAGVSQTPSNKVTEKGKYVELRCDPISGHTALYWYRQSLGQGPEFLIYFQGTGAADDSGLPNDRFFAVRPEGSVSTLKIQRTERGDSAVYLCASSLVPGTSQETQYFGPGTRLLVL.

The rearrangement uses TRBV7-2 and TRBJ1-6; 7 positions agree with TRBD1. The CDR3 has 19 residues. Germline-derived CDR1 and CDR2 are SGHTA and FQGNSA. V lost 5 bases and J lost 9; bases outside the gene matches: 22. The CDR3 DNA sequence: TGTGCCAGCAGCGACTCGACAGGGTCAGGGGGTTTTCGGCGTTCACCCCTCCACTTT. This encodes CASSDSTGSGGFRRSPLHF.